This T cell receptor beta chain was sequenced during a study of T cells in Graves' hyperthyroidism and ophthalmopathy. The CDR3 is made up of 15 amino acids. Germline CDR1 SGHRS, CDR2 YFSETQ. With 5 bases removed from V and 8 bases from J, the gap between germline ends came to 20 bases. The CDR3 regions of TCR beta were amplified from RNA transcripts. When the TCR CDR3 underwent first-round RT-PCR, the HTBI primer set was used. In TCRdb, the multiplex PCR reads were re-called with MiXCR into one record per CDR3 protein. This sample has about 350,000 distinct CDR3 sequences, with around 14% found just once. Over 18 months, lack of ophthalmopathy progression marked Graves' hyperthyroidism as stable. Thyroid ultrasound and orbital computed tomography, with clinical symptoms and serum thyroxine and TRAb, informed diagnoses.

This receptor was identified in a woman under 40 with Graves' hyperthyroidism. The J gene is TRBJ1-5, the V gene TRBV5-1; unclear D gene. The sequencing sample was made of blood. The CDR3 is CASRRDFAPNEPQHF. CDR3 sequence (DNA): TGCGCCAGCAGGCGGGATTTCGCCCCTAACGAGCCCCAGCATTTT. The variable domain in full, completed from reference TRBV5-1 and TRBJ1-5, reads KAGVTQTPRYLIKTRGQQVTLSCSPISGHRSVSWYQQTPGQGLQFLFEYFSETQRNKGNFPGRFSGRQFSNSRSEMNVSTLELGDSALYLCASRRDFAPNEPQHFGDGTRLSIL.